The source of this TCR beta chain is a study of response to subunit inactivated influenza vaccine. General study results and limits: Authors suggested each seasonal flu vaccination may recruit only limited numbers of new T cells.

From germline, CDR1 is LGHDT and CDR2 YNNKEL (reference sequence). This CDR3 has 16 residues. With 1 base clipped from V and 6 bases from J, the junction kept 7 bases outside the gene matches. This clonotype was observed a few times. What it recognizes is unknown. Each CDR3 protein is one row after TCRdb ran MiXCR on the RT-PCR reads. The top ten hold roughly 12% of the sample, which has fewer than 800,000 distinct CDR3 sequences, more than 15% seen once. The V and J genes are TRBV3-1 and TRBJ2-1; 9 positions match TRBD2. Here the sequenced sample was PBMCs from blood, taken 11 to 12 days after vaccination. The clonotype was recovered from a man between 45 and 60 years old who received an inactivated influenza vaccine. DNA of the CDR3: TGTGCCAGCAGCCAAGGATGGGATAGCGGGAGCAATGAGCAGTTCTTC. The encoded protein is CASSQGWDSGSNEQFF.